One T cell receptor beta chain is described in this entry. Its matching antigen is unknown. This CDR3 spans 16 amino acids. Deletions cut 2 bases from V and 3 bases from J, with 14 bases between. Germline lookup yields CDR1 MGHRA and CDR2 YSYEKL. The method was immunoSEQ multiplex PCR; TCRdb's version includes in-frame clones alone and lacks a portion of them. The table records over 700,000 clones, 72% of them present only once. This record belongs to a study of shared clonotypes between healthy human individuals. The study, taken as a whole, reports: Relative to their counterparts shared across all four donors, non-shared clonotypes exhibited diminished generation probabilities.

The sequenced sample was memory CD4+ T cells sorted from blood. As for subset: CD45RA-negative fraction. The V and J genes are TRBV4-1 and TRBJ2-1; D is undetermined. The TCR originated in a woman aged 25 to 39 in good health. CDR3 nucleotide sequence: TGCGCCAGCAGCCAAATTGGTAGCTCAAACTACAATGAGCAGTTCTTC. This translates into CASSQIGSSNYNEQFF.